Following are 19 T cell receptor beta chains from one sample sequenced in a study of HIV-infected patients and healthy controls. TCRdb called the 5' RACE reads again in MiXCR, with one record for every CDR3 protein. The repertoire has approximately 67,000 distinct CDR3 sequences, less than 20% of them found once; the top ten carry under 6%. The sequencing sample was made of CD4+ T cells from blood. These receptors all come from a human donor in good health.

V is TRBV29-1 and J is TRBJ2-3; 8 nucleotides align to TRBD1. V was pared by 6 bases and J by 3 bases, with 8 bases of the junction left unmatched. The germline V gene has CDR1 SQVTM and CDR2 ANQGSEA. The CDR3 runs 14 residues. CDR3 nucleotide sequence: TGCAGCGTCGCCAACAGGGGGTTTACAGATACGCAGTATTTT. This codes for CSVANRGFTDTQYF.

CDR3 nucleotides: TGTGCCAGCAGCAGATCACTACAGGGATTCCCACAAGAGACCCAGTACTTC. Translation gives CASSRSLQGFPQETQYF. This chain links TRBV11-2 with TRBJ2-5; D perhaps matches TRBD1 (6 bases). CDR3 length: 17 amino acids. Trimming removed 5 bases from V and 2 bases from J, with 21 bases in between. The germline CDR1 and CDR2 sequences are SGHAT and FQNNGV.

This clonotype has a handful of counts. The V gene is TRBV7-9, the J gene TRBJ2-1, with TRBD2 matching over 8 bases. Germline lookup yields CDR1 SEHNR and CDR2 FQNEAQ (reference sequence). This CDR3 is 18 amino acids long. The ends lost 4 bases at V and 4 bases at J; junction bases unmatched: 15. CDR3: CASSSYALAGTIYNEQFF. The CDR3 bases are TGTGCCAGCAGCTCTTATGCTTTAGCGGGAACGATATACAATGAGCAGTTCTTC.

There are a few counts of this clonotype. This chain uses TRBV5-1 with TRBJ2-3; tentatively, D is TRBD1 (5 bases). Germline V gene sequence: CDR1 SGHRS, CDR2 YFSETQ. Between the trimmed V and J ends, which lost 0 bases and 3 bases, there was a span of 11 bases. The CDR3 extends over 15 amino acids. The CDR3 DNA follows: TGCGCCAGCAGCTTGGCCAGGGTTGTGACAGATACGCAGTATTTT. Protein: CASSLARVVTDTQYF.

The gene calls are TRBV20-1 and TRBJ1-1, with 7 bases that match TRBD1. Germline V gives CDR1 DFQATT, CDR2 SNEGSKA (reference sequence). J lost 5 bases, V lost 1 base, and 13 bases had no gene match. The CDR3 has 16 amino acids. CDR3 coding DNA: TGCAGTGCTAGAGTAATCTTACAGGGGTCCCAGACTGAAGCTTTCTTT. Translating gives CSARVILQGSQTEAFF.

This chain links TRBV9 with TRBJ2-3; D is unresolved. Trimming stripped 3 bases from V and 1 base from J, with 12 bases between. The germline gives CDR1 SGDLS, CDR2 YYNGEE. The CDR3 loop spans 15 amino acids. CDR3 bases: TGTGCCAGCAGCGGCCGGGCCGGCGGCACAGATACGCAGTATTTT. It specifies CASSGRAGGTDTQYF. The complete variable domain, with remaining parts taken from reference TRBV9 and TRBJ2-3, reads DSGVTQTPKHLITATGQRVTLRCSPRSGDLSVYWYQQSLDQGLQFLIQYYNGEERAKGNILERFSAQQFPDLHSELNLSSLELGDSALYFCASSGRAGGTDTQYFGPGTRLTVL.

V is TRBV18 and J is TRBJ1-5; possibly TRBD1 for D (6 bases). Germline V gives CDR1 KGHSH, CDR2 LQKENI. V dropped 3 bases and J dropped 5 bases, with 8 bases sitting between them. This CDR3 comprises 13 residues. CDR3 DNA sequence: TGTGCCAGCTCACCGGGGGCGGATCAGCCCCAGCATTTT. Amino acids: CASSPGADQPQHF.

This chain uses TRBV10-3 with TRBJ2-7, with D perhaps TRBD1 or TRBD2 (5 bases each). Germline values: CDR1 ENHRY, CDR2 SYGVKD. Trimming cost V 1 base and J 7 bases, with 5 bases left between them. The CDR3 consists of 11 residues. This CDR3 is CAISEWGEQYF. The CDR3 DNA sequence: TGTGCCATCAGTGAGTGGGGGGAGCAGTACTTC.

The rearrangement links TRBV24-1 to TRBJ2-1; D gene unclear. The CDR3 consists of 14 residues. Germline-derived CDR1 and CDR2 are KGHDR and SFDVKD. Trimming left V 2 bases short and J 8 bases short, with 12 bases between. The CDR3 DNA follows: TGTGCCACCAGTGATTCCTCACCCTTTGATGAGCAGTTCTTC. Its translation is CATSDSSPFDEQFF.

The rearrangement uses TRBV18 and TRBJ2-3, with unresolved D. The CDR3 loop spans 14 amino acids. The germline V and J ends were trimmed by 6 bases and 2 bases, with 12 bases remaining between them. Germline V gives CDR1 KGHSH, CDR2 LQKENI. The CDR3 DNA reads TGTGCCAGCTCCCGCCTACTCAACACAGATACGCAGTATTTT. It yields the protein CASSRLLNTDTQYF.

The chain recombines TRBV6-6 with TRBJ1-2; 7 bases fit TRBD1. V shed 5 bases, J shed 3 bases, and the junction held 6 bases outside the gene matches. The CDR3 contains 14 residues. Per germline, CDR1 MNHNY and CDR2 SVGAGI (reference sequence). The CDR3 nucleotides read TGTGCCAGCAGTGGTCTGGGGACAGACTATGGCTACACCTTC. Protein: CASSGLGTDYGYTF.

CDR3 bases: TGCAGTGCTAGCATGAGCGGCACTGAAGCTTTCTTT. It specifies CSASMSGTEAFF. The chain couples TRBV20-1 to TRBJ1-1, with D unclear. The V gene's germline CDR1 is DFQATT and CDR2 SNEGSKA (reference sequence). The CDR3 loop spans 12 amino acids. With 3 bases removed from V and 4 bases from J, the gap between germline ends came to 9 bases.

This clonotype came up a few times. The chain combines TRBV6-6 with TRBJ2-7; maybe TRBD1 (5 bases). The V gene lost 2 bases and the J gene lost 1 base, with 9 bases spanning the gap. Germline V gene data show CDR1 as MNHNY and CDR2 as SVGAGI (reference sequence). This CDR3 is built from 14 residues. The CDR3: CASSYATVSYEQYF. CDR3 coding DNA: TGTGCCAGCAGTTACGCGACAGTGTCCTACGAGCAGTACTTC.

The chain links TRBV19 to TRBJ1-1; D ambiguous. This CDR3 comprises 14 residues. From germline, CDR1 is LNHDA and CDR2 SQIVND (reference sequence). The germline V and J ends were trimmed by 7 bases and 6 bases, with 18 bases remaining between them. The CDR3 DNA sequence: TGTGCCAGTACCCACAAGGCGATGCTTTCTGAAGCTTTCTTT. As protein: CASTHKAMLSEAFF.

This clonotype was detected only a few times. This chain joins TRBV6-6 and TRBJ1-1; no firm D call. Germline CDR1 and CDR2: MNHNY and SVGAGI (reference sequence). This CDR3 is 12 amino acids long. V lost 8 bases and J lost 7, with 14 bases in between. The CDR3 nucleotides read TGTGCCAGCCAGGCGGTGGCGATTGAAGCTTTCTTT. It yields the protein CASQAVAIEAFF.

This clonotype occurred a few times. This chain joins TRBV5-1 and TRBJ2-1; TRBD2 matches at 13 bases. The CDR3 length is 16 residues. Germline-derived CDR1 and CDR2 are SGHRS and YFSETQ. Trimming removed 4 bases from V and 7 bases from J; junction bases left unmatched: 8. The CDR3 is CASSLGTSGIGNEQFF. The CDR3, as DNA: TGCGCCAGCAGCCTAGGGACTAGCGGGATAGGGAATGAGCAGTTCTTC.

This clonotype occurred many times. This rearrangement joins TRBV5-1 to TRBJ2-6; D is uncertain. Looked up from germline, CDR1 is SGHRS and CDR2 is YFSETQ. The CDR3 spans 15 residues. Trimming pared 1 base from V and 1 base from J, leaving 6 bases between. The CDR3 DNA is TGCGCCAGCAGCTTGCGACGTTCTGGGGCCAACGTCCTGACTTTC. Amino acid sequence: CASSLRRSGANVLTF.

This rearrangement joins TRBV12-3 or TRBV12-4 to TRBJ2-7; TRBD1 agrees at 7 bases. The CDR3 sequence is 14 residues long. V shed 3 bases and J 6 bases; nucleotides not matched to a gene: 8. The CDR3 sequence: CASSLNRGSLEQYF. The DNA for the CDR3 is TGTGCCAGCAGTTTGAACAGGGGTTCCCTCGAGCAGTACTTC.

J is TRBJ1-1 and V is TRBV6-2 or TRBV6-3; D is perhaps TRBD1 (6 bases). V was trimmed by 6 bases and J by 11 bases, leaving 13 bases between them. The CDR3 spans 11 residues. Germline CDR1 is MNHEY and CDR2 is SVGEGT. CDR3 DNA sequence: TGTGCCAGCAGAAATAACAGGGACGCTTTCTTT. Protein: CASRNNRDAFF.